This T cell receptor beta chain was documented in a study of T-cell reconstitution after alpha-beta-depleted transplantation in children. Regarding the study as a whole: Surviving recipient T cells and thymic progenitors underlay high day-60 TCRbeta diversity in some patients. At around two months after transplant, the alpha-beta T cells were reportedly derived from several hundred expanded clones that came from non-depleted graft cells. T-cell counts and diversity were attributed mostly to newly produced T cells one year after transplant.

This clonotype has a handful of counts. What it recognizes is unknown. CDR3 size: 16 residues. Trimming removed 5 bases at V and 7 bases at J, with 21 bases between. CDR1 SGHTA and CDR2 FQGNSA come from the germline V gene. Library preparation (for TCRbeta) was performed with unique molecular identifiers. From the PCR reads, TCRdb called clonotypes with MiXCR, one entry per CDR3 protein. In the table there are 200,000 to 250,000 distinct CDR3 sequences, around 25% of which are singletons. The gene calls are TRBV7-2 and TRBJ2-1, with D perhaps TRBD2 (7 bases). The sequence derives from a female patient between 2 and 10 years old who had a stem cell transplant for congenital amegakaryocytic thrombocytopenia, so the T cells may come from the graft donor. Sample: PBMCs, mostly from graft donor cells, taken 360 days after TCRalphabeta/CD19-depleted stem cell transplant. DNA for the CDR3: TGTGCCAGCAGCCAAGGGGGAGGGGAGTACCGGAATGAGCAGTTCTTC. Protein sequence: CASSQGGGEYRNEQFF.